A selection of T cell receptor beta chains follows, all from one sample in a study of T cells in Graves' hyperthyroidism and ophthalmopathy. TCRdb reprocessed the multiplex PCR reads with MiXCR, giving one entry per CDR3 protein. Here the sample spans a few hundred thousand distinct CDR3 sequences, approximately 14% being singletons. Sequencing input: blood. Receptors were obtained from a woman in her late teens or twenties with Graves' hyperthyroidism that later progressed to Graves' ophthalmopathy. Both conserved end residues are part of each CDR3. D genes are given only for firm matches. Part of the rows lack a size; the others show once, few, many or a class for expanded clones.

j_call v_call clone_size d_call cdr3_nt cdr3_aa
TRBJ1-2 TRBV20-1 many . TGCAGTGCTACACTGCAGGGTGGCTATGGCTACACCTTC CSATLQGGYGYTF
TRBJ2-1 TRBV12-3/TRBV12-4 . TRBD2 TGTGCCAGCAGGAAGGGACTAGCGGGTAATGAGCAGTTCTTC CASRKGLAGNEQFF
TRBJ2-3 TRBV4-2 . . TGTGCCAGCAGCCAGGGTAATAGCGTCCCAGATACGCAGTATTTT CASSQGNSVPDTQYF
TRBJ1-4 TRBV7-9 . . TGTGCCAGCAGCTTAGTTTTCCAGGCTCAAAATGAAAAACTGTTTTTT CASSLVFQAQNEKLFF
TRBJ2-5 TRBV20-1 many . TGCAGTGCTGACCTCGGGCAGAACCAAGAGACCCAGTACTTC CSADLGQNQETQYF
TRBJ2-5 TRBV4-2 . TRBD2 TGTGCCAGCAGCCATTATCCCGGGACTAGCGGGAATGGGCAAGAGACCCAGTACTTC CASSHYPGTSGNGQETQYF
TRBJ2-7 TRBV10-3 many TRBD2 TGTGCCATCAGTCCTATAGAGCTAGCGGATTCCTACGAGCAGTACTTC CAISPIELADSYEQYF
TRBJ2-4 TRBV7-9 few . TGTGCCAGCAGCTTAGTTGAGGACACACGCACTCTAAAAAACATTCAGTACTTC CASSLVEDTRTLKNIQYF
TRBJ1-4 TRBV27 few . TGTGCCAGCAGTCGACCCGGGACGGATGAAAAACTGTTTTTT CASSRPGTDEKLFF
TRBJ1-4 TRBV7-9 . . TGTGCCAGCAGGCCCCGGGACCAGGGCGAAAAACTGTTTTTT CASRPRDQGEKLFF
TRBJ1-4 TRBV5-4 once TRBD1 TGTGCCAGCAGCGTGGGACAGGGGGCAGGAGAAAAACTGTTTTTT CASSVGQGAGEKLFF
TRBJ2-7 TRBV5-1 many TRBD1 TGCGCCAGCAGCTATCACGGACAGGTGAGCTCCTACGAGCAGTACTTC CASSYHGQVSSYEQYF
TRBJ2-1 TRBV3-1 many TRBD2 TGTGCCAGCAGCCAAGATCTTGGGACTAGCGGCTACAATGAGCAGTTCTTC CASSQDLGTSGYNEQFF
TRBJ2-3 TRBV5-1 many . TGCGCCAGCAGCTTGGATGGGGATACGCAGTATTTT CASSLDGDTQYF
TRBJ1-5 TRBV27 many . TGTGCCAGCAGTGACGGTGATAGCAATCAGCCCCAGCATTTT CASSDGDSNQPQHF
TRBJ2-3 TRBV28 many TRBD2 TGTGCCAGCAGTTCACCCGGGGGGGGAGTATCAGCAGATACGCAGTATTTT CASSSPGGGVSADTQYF
TRBJ2-1 TRBV7-9 many TRBD2 TGTGCCAGCAGCTCCCGATTGGGACTAGCGGGTATTTCCTACAATGAGCAGTTCTTC CASSSRLGLAGISYNEQFF
TRBJ2-7 TRBV4-2 few TRBD2 TGTGCCAGCAGCCAGGCCGCGTTGAGCGGGAGCCCCTACGAGCAGTACTTC CASSQAALSGSPYEQYF
TRBJ2-4 TRBV7-9 few . TGTGCCAGCAGCTCTATACAAGAGTTGCCCAAAAACATTCAGTACTTC CASSSIQELPKNIQYF
TRBJ2-2 TRBV20-1 . TRBD2 TGCAGTGCTAAAGGGCGAGCGGGAGGGCCGGGAACCGGGGAGCTGTTTTTT CSAKGRAGGPGTGELFF
TRBJ2-7 TRBV11-2 . . TGTGCCAGCAGCTTAGTTGCCCCTTTCAACTCCTACGAGCAGTACTTC CASSLVAPFNSYEQYF
TRBJ2-7 TRBV12-3/TRBV12-4 many TRBD1 TGTGCCAGCAGTGCCCGGGACAGGGCGTCCTACGAGCAGTACTTC CASSARDRASYEQYF
TRBJ2-7 TRBV12-3/TRBV12-4 . . TGTGCCAGCAGTTCGGGGGCTGACGAGCAGTACTTC CASSSGADEQYF
TRBJ2-1 TRBV7-9 . . TGTGCCAGCAGCTTAGGCAGGGACTACCCCAGGGGGAATGAGCAGTTCTTC CASSLGRDYPRGNEQFF
TRBJ1-2 TRBV4-1 few TRBD1 TGCGCCAGCAGCCAAGTGACAGGGGTGTATGGCTACACCTTC CASSQVTGVYGYTF
TRBJ2-5 TRBV27 few . TGTGCCAGCAGTCCCACGAACCTGGGGGAGACCCAGTACTTC CASSPTNLGETQYF
TRBJ2-5 TRBV20-1 . TRBD1 TGCAGTGGTAGCATCACAGGGGCCCATTCCCAAGAGACCCAGTACTTC CSGSITGAHSQETQYF
TRBJ1-6 TRBV20-1 . . TGCAGTGCTAGAGACCGGGCCGAGCATTCACCCCTCCACTTT CSARDRAEHSPLHF
TRBJ1-6 TRBV10-3 . TRBD1 TGTGCCATCGGAGCCTCGGACAGGGAGGGTTCACCCCTCCACTTT CAIGASDREGSPLHF
TRBJ1-2 TRBV27 many . TGTGCCAGCAGTTTATCCCCAGCCTCCTATGGCTACACCTTC CASSLSPASYGYTF
TRBJ2-2 TRBV2 many . TGTGCCAGTACTAAGACCGCCACCGGGGAGCTGTTTTTT CASTKTATGELFF
TRBJ2-2 TRBV5-1 . . TGCGCCAGCAGCCCGAGGGTGTCGGACACCGGGGAGCTGTTTTTT CASSPRVSDTGELFF
TRBJ2-3 TRBV5-6 many . TGTGCCAGCAGCTCCTCGACAGTGGGGTACACAGATACGCAGTATTTT CASSSSTVGYTDTQYF
TRBJ2-2 TRBV30 . . TGTGCCTGGATTTGGGGTCCGAACACCGGGGAGCTGTTTTTT CAWIWGPNTGELFF
TRBJ2-1 TRBV4-3 . TRBD2 TGCGCCAGCAGCCTGAGACTAGCGGGAGCCGCCTACAATGAGCAGTTCTTC CASSLRLAGAAYNEQFF
TRBJ2-7 TRBV5-1 many . TGCGCCAGCAGTGTTGGGGCTGCGTCCTACGAGCAGTACTTC CASSVGAASYEQYF
TRBJ1-2 TRBV6-1 few . TGTGCCAGCAGCCCAACCGTGAGTGGATATGGCTACACCTTC CASSPTVSGYGYTF
TRBJ1-2 TRBV2 many . TGTGCCAGCCAGGGGTCGGGGAACTATGGCTACACCTTC CASQGSGNYGYTF
TRBJ2-5 TRBV7-2 many . TGTGCCAGCAGCTTAGACAGGGCTGGGGAGACCCAGTACTTC CASSLDRAGETQYF
TRBJ1-5 TRBV12-3/TRBV12-4 many . TGTGCCAGCAGTTTGTCAGTCAACCATCTCTCCAATCAGCCCCAGCATTTT CASSLSVNHLSNQPQHF
TRBJ2-5 TRBV9 . TRBD2 TGTGCCAGCAGCCCCTGGACTAGCGGGGGTCAAGAGACCCAGTACTTC CASSPWTSGGQETQYF
TRBJ2-2 TRBV10-3 many TRBD1 TGTGCCAACCAGGGGGCCGGGAACACCGGGGAGCTGTTTTTT CANQGAGNTGELFF
TRBJ1-4 TRBV15 few . TGTGCCACCAGCAGAGTTGGGGGGCTAAGTGAAAAACTGTTTTTT CATSRVGGLSEKLFF
TRBJ2-5 TRBV6-1 many TRBD1 TGTGCCAGCAGTGAAGGACGGGGACAGGTGTGGGAGACCCAGTACTTC CASSEGRGQVWETQYF
TRBJ2-6 TRBV28 many TRBD1 TGTGCCAGCAGATCCGCGGGACAGGGGCGGGCTGGGGCCAACGTCCTGACTTTC CASRSAGQGRAGANVLTF
TRBJ1-3 TRBV13 many . TGTGCCAGCAGCTTATCTCCGTTTCCCGGAAACACCATATATTTT CASSLSPFPGNTIYF
TRBJ2-7 TRBV15 . TRBD2 TGTGCCACCAGCAGCGGGAGGTCCCCCTACGAGCAGTACTTC CATSSGRSPYEQYF
TRBJ2-7 TRBV6-4 few . TGTGCCAGCAACCGGGCCAGATCAGGGACCTACGAGCAGTACTTC CASNRARSGTYEQYF
TRBJ1-5 TRBV6-6 many . TGTGCCAGCAGTTACGGGGCAGGGCTAAGAGATCAGCCCCAGCATTTT CASSYGAGLRDQPQHF
TRBJ2-1 TRBV29-1 . TRBD2 TGCAGCGTTGAACTAGCGGGATGGAATGAGCAGTTCTTC CSVELAGWNEQFF
TRBJ1-5 TRBV12-3/TRBV12-4 many TRBD1 TGTGCCAGCACCGGACAGGGGGGTCTTCACAATCAGCCCCAGCATTTT CASTGQGGLHNQPQHF
TRBJ2-1 TRBV11-2 many . TGTGCCAGCAGCCCCGCGGGGGCCGGCAATGAGCAGTTCTTC CASSPAGAGNEQFF
TRBJ2-1 TRBV7-9 many TRBD1 TGTGCCAGCAGCGGAAGACAGGGACCTTACAATGAGCAGTTCTTC CASSGRQGPYNEQFF
TRBJ2-1 TRBV11-2 . TRBD2 TGTGCCAGCAGACCTAGCGGGAGGGCCGATGAGCAGTTCTTC CASRPSGRADEQFF
TRBJ1-1 TRBV28 many . TGTGCCAGCAGTCCGCCGGGACAACCGAACACTGAAGCTTTCTTT CASSPPGQPNTEAFF
TRBJ2-1 TRBV27 many TRBD2 TGTGCCAGCAGTTTATCGACTAGCTCCACAAATGAGCAGTTCTTC CASSLSTSSTNEQFF
TRBJ2-5 TRBV2 many . TGTGCCAGCAGAATGGCGGGAGAGACCCAGTACTTC CASRMAGETQYF
TRBJ2-5 TRBV5-1 . . TGCGCCAGCAGGTTGCGCAGGGGAGAGACCCAGTACTTC CASRLRRGETQYF
TRBJ1-1 TRBV6-1 few . TGTGCCAGCAGGTCGGGAAAGGGGGACGCCACTGAAGCTTTCTTT CASRSGKGDATEAFF